One and the same sample provided the 2 T cell receptor beta chains below, sequenced in a study of T cell repertoires in cytomegalovirus infection. A single record per CDR3 protein comes from TCRdb applying MiXCR to the reads. The sample has approximately 600,000 distinct CDR3 sequences, 40% seen once. Antigen specificity for these receptors is unknown. Sequencing was performed on cultured PBMCs, taken from culture after CMV antigen stimulation. The receptors stem from a human donor in good health (CMV status not recorded). Some clones in this sample may be carry-over from other donors' samples.

This clonotype showed up just a few times. This chain links TRBV7-2 with TRBJ1-5; 10 bases are shared with TRBD1. CDR1 SGHTA and CDR2 FQGNSA come from the germline V gene. With V trimmed by 5 bases and J by 7 bases, 5 bases remained unmatched. CDR3 length: 14 residues. CDR3 sequence (DNA): TGTGCCAGCAGCGAGACAGGGGGCGTCCAGCCCCAGCATTTT. Translation: CASSETGGVQPQHF.

A remark on this clonotype: A read error is possible here, since a much larger clone lies one base away. The chain combines TRBV7-8 with TRBJ1-5; D is uncertain. Germline CDR1 SGHVS, CDR2 FQNEAQ. This CDR3 contains 14 residues. The chain's CDR3 is CAGSLVRGNQPQHF. The CDR3 nucleotides read TGTGCCGGCAGCTTAGTGCGGGGCAATCAGCCCCAGCATTTT.